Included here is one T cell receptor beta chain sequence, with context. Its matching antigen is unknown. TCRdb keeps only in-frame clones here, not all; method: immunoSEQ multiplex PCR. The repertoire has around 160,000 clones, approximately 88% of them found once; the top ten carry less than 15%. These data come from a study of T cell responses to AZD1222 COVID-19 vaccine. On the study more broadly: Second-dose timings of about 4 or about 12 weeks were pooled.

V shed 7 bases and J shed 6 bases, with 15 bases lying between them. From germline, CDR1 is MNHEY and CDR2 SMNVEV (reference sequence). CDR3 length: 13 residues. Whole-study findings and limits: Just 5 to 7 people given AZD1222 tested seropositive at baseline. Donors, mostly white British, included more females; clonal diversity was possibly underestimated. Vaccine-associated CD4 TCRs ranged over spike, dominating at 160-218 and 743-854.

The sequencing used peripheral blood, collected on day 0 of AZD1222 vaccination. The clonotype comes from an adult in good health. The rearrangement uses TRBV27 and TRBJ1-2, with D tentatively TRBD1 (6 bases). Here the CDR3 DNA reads TGTGCCAGCACCTCGACAGGAGGGGATGGCTACACCTTC. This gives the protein CASTSTGGDGYTF.